The clone carrying this T cell receptor (beta chain) turned up a few times. This sample is part of a study of cytomegalovirus exposure and HLA in healthy donors. The PCR contained 60 Vbeta and 13 Jbeta primers. Sequencing used immunoSEQ multiplex PCR; TCRdb keeps in-frame clones, though not all of them. The table has fewer than 150,000 clones, roughly 80% seen once; the top ten hold about 2.5%. Input material: PBMCs. The sequence derives from a middle-aged woman in good health and CMV-seropositive.

The CDR3, as DNA: TGTGCCAGCAGCTTAGTCTCGACAGGGTCCTATGGCTACACCTTC. Translation gives CASSLVSTGSYGYTF. The chain carries TRBV11-2 and TRBJ1-2; TRBD1 aligns across 7 bases. This CDR3 contains 15 residues. CDR1 and CDR2 from the germline V gene are SGHAT and FQNNGV. Trimming took 1 base from V and 4 from J; bases not matched to a gene: 6.